This T cell receptor beta chain came from a study of OX40 agonist ivuxolimab in advanced cancers. Profiling relied on immunoSEQ multiplex PCR, and the TCRdb table lists in-frame clones only, not all of them. The sample has 57,000 or so clones, roughly 90% seen once. Study outcomes and limitations: CD4+ and CD8+ T cells in blood underwent clonal expansion by week 6 at 0.1 to 3.0 mg/kg.

Germline loops: CDR1 MNHEY, CDR2 SMNVEV (reference sequence). The CDR3 has 15 residues. Trimming stripped 3 bases from V and 2 bases from J, with 11 bases between. As to this clone: Antigen: not known.

Here the sequenced sample was CD4+ or CD8+ T cells sorted from blood, taken in a trial of the OX40 agonist ivuxolimab. The TCR comes from an adult with an advanced solid tumor such as melanoma, head and neck, liver or kidney cancer. This rearrangement joins TRBV27 to TRBJ2-1; D is unclear. Here the CDR3 DNA reads TGTGCCAGCAGTTTCGTCCCGGCGGCCTACAATGAGCAGTTCTTC. The encoded protein is CASSFVPAAYNEQFF.